Below are 23 T cell receptor beta chains sequenced from a single sample in a study of T cell repertoires in cytomegalovirus infection. TCRdb recomputed calls from the reads with MiXCR, one row per CDR3 protein. Of 450,000 to 650,000 distinct CDR3 sequences listed, 26% are singletons. Sequenced input: PBMCs. These receptors came from a human donor in good health (CMV status not recorded). Some clones in this sample may be carry-over from other donors' samples.

This clonotype has at least ten counts. The V and J genes are TRBV12-3 or TRBV12-4 and TRBJ2-1, with 8 bases identical to TRBD2. This CDR3 spans 17 amino acids. V lost 5 bases to trimming and J lost 8 bases; unmatched junction nucleotides: 17. The CDR3 spells CASSPGGWREVGHEQFF. The CDR3 DNA reads TGTGCCAGCAGTCCCGGGGGGTGGCGGGAGGTGGGGCATGAGCAGTTCTTC.

This clonotype was recorded many times. V and J are TRBV7-8 and TRBJ2-1; 9 bases map to TRBD2. Germline V gene lookup returns CDR1 SGHVS and CDR2 FQNEAQ. V gave up 5 bases and J gave up 5 bases; unmatched junction bases: 10. The CDR3 totals 16 residues. The CDR3 nucleotides read TGTGCCAGCAGCCGAGATGCGGGAGGGCCTAACAATGAGCAGTTCTTC. Translation: CASSRDAGGPNNEQFF.

By sample fraction, this clonotype is medium-sized. The rearrangement joins TRBV7-2 to TRBJ1-6; possible D gene TRBD1, 6 bases. With 5 bases removed from V and 2 bases from J, the gap between germline ends came to 10 bases. Germline values: CDR1 SGHTA, CDR2 FQGNSA. The CDR3 has 15 amino acids. CDR3 bases: TGTGCCAGCAGCACCAGGGACACCTATAATTCACCCCTCCACTTT. It encodes CASSTRDTYNSPLHF.

This clonotype came up once. V gene TRBV12-3 or TRBV12-4 combines with J gene TRBJ2-4; tentatively, D is TRBD1 (5 bases). The CDR3 has 15 amino acids. Trimming stripped 3 bases from V and 0 bases from J, with 9 bases between. In DNA, the CDR3 is TGTGCCAGCAGTTTGAACAGGATAGCCAAAAACATTCAGTACTTC. Translation gives CASSLNRIAKNIQYF.

J is TRBJ2-7 and V is TRBV11-2, with D hard to call. The V gene's germline CDR1 is SGHAT and CDR2 FQNNGV. This CDR3 is 14 amino acids long. V lost 2 bases to trimming and J lost 0 bases, with 8 bases between them. Written as DNA, the CDR3 is TGTGCCAGCAGCTTAAGACACCGCTCCTACGAGCAGTACGTC. It specifies CASSLRHRSYEQYV.

CDR3 in amino acids: CSVTGTGDIPYGYTF. The CDR3 DNA sequence: TGCAGCGTTACAGGGACAGGGGATATCCCCTATGGCTACACCTTC. The genes are TRBV29-1 and TRBJ1-2; 10 positions agree with TRBD1. Trimming cost V 5 bases and J 4 bases; bases outside gene matches: 10. Germline V gene sequence: CDR1 SQVTM, CDR2 ANQGSEA. This CDR3 spans 15 amino acids. The full variable domain, rest sourced from reference TRBV29-1 and TRBJ1-2, is SAVISQKPSRDICQRGTSLTIQCQVDSQVTMMFWYRQQPGQSLTLIATANQGSEATYESGFVIDKFPISRPNLTFSTLTVSNMSPEDSSIYLCSVTGTGDIPYGYTFGSGTRLTVV.

As for this clonotype: A much bigger clone sits one base away, suggesting this may be a read error. The V and J genes are TRBV7-2 and TRBJ2-1; 7 nucleotides match TRBD2. The V and J ends lost 5 bases and 6 bases, in that order; junction bases with no gene match: 10. The germline gives CDR1 SGHTA, CDR2 FQGNSA. The CDR3 extends over 15 amino acids. CDR3 sequence (DNA): TGTGCCAGCAGCACAAGCGGGACGGTGGGCAATGAGCAGTTCTTC. The encoded protein is CASSTSGTVGNEQFF.

This clonotype was observed at least ten times. The chain employs TRBV2 and TRBJ2-7; either TRBD1 or TRBD2 may supply D (5 bases each). Germline V lookup: CDR1 SNHLY, CDR2 FYNNEI. The length of the CDR3 is 14 residues. With 1 base removed from V and 4 bases from J, the gap between germline ends came to 11 bases. CDR3 DNA sequence: TGTGCCAGCAGTGAAGGGGGTGGGGGATACGAGCAGTACGTC. Translation: CASSEGGGGYEQYV.

This clonotype was seen only a few times. The chain employs TRBV23-1 and TRBJ2-7; 7 bases map to TRBD1. TRBV23-1 is filed as an ORF, its function uncertain. J gave up 0 bases and V 4 bases, and 9 bases lay outside the gene matches. The CDR3 has 16 amino acids. DNA for the CDR3: TGCGCCAGCAGTCGCAGGCAGGGGGATCTCTCCTACGAGCAGTACGTC. Its protein is CASSRRQGDLSYEQYV.

The rearrangement uses TRBV20-1 and TRBJ2-5, with 8 bases matching TRBD1. From germline, CDR1 is DFQATT and CDR2 SNEGSKA (reference sequence). The V gene end was trimmed by 3 bases and the J gene end by 2 bases; junction bases not matched to a gene: 11. CDR3 length equals 16 residues. The CDR3 protein is CSASQPGTGDQETQYF. In nucleotides, the CDR3 is TGCAGTGCTAGTCAACCCGGGACAGGAGATCAAGAGACCCAGTACTTC.

This sequence joins TRBV14 and TRBJ1-1; 10 bases fit TRBD1. There are 15 residues in the CDR3. J gave up 1 base and V 3 bases, and 2 bases lay outside the gene matches. Germline V CDR1 and CDR2: SGHDN, FVKESK. The CDR3 sequence: CASSQRTGGNTEAFF. In DNA form, the CDR3 reads TGTGCCAGCAGCCAGAGGACAGGGGGGAACACTGAAGCTTTCTTT.

This clonotype was seen ten or more times. The chain combines TRBV6-5 with TRBJ2-5; TRBD1 is a possible D gene (5 bases). The CDR3 runs to 13 residues. With 8 bases removed from V and 5 bases from J, the gap between germline ends came to 15 bases. The germline V gene encodes CDR1 MNHEY and CDR2 SVGAGI. This chain's CDR3 is CASARVAPETQYF. The CDR3 DNA reads as TGTGCCAGCGCCAGGGTTGCGCCGGAGACCCAGTACTTC.

This clonotype was recorded many times. The chain has TRBV7-9 and TRBJ1-1, with D unresolved. This CDR3 region has 12 residues. V dropped 4 bases and J dropped 5 bases, with 8 bases sitting between them. Germline V gene sequence: CDR1 SEHNR, CDR2 FQNEAQ (reference sequence). The CDR3 region has the DNA TGTGCCAGCAGCTACGTGGGAACTGAAGCTTTCTTT. It codes for CASSYVGTEAFF.

J is TRBJ2-7 and V is TRBV6-2 or TRBV6-3; no reliable D call. Per the germline V gene, CDR1 is MNHEY and CDR2 is SVGEGT. The ends were cut back, 7 bases at V and 3 bases at J, with 7 bases in the middle. CDR3 length equals 11 residues. CDR3 nucleotides: TGTGCCAGCATCGTGTTCTACGAGCAGTACTTC. Its translation is CASIVFYEQYF.

This clonotype appeared a few times. The chain has TRBV20-1 and TRBJ2-7; 13 bases match TRBD2. Unmatched junction bases numbered 5, after V lost 6 bases and J lost 6 bases. The CDR3 has 13 amino acids. Looked up from germline, CDR1 is DFQATT and CDR2 is SNEGSKA (reference sequence). This chain's CDR3 is CSARTSGRREQYF. The DNA for the CDR3 is TGCAGTGCGCGGACTAGCGGGAGACGCGAGCAGTACTTC.

This CDR3 is CASSIGTESYNEQFF. CDR3 DNA sequence: TGTGCCAGCAGCATAGGGACAGAATCTTACAATGAGCAGTTCTTC. The chain recombines TRBV11-2 with TRBJ2-1; 7 bases are a match to TRBD1. The CDR3 runs to 15 residues. Trimming took 5 bases from V and 4 from J; bases not matched to a gene: 8. In germline, CDR1 is SGHAT, CDR2 FQNNGV.

This clonotype showed up many times. This sequence joins TRBV5-6 and TRBJ1-2; 8 bases align to TRBD1. The V gene end was trimmed by 4 bases and the J gene end by 2 bases; junction bases not matched to a gene: 7. This CDR3 region has 15 residues. Germline CDR1 and CDR2: SGHDT and YYEEEE. For the CDR3, the DNA is TGTGCCAGCAGCCACCCCCGGGACAGGAACTATGGCTACACCTTC. Translated: CASSHPRDRNYGYTF.

The chain carries TRBV5-1 and TRBJ2-2, with unresolved D. Germline-derived CDR1 and CDR2 are SGHRS and YFSETQ. Between the trimmed V and J ends, which lost 3 bases and 1 base, there was a span of 10 bases. The CDR3 length is 15 residues. CDR3 loop: CASSSTRLNTGELFF. Written as DNA, the CDR3 is TGCGCCAGCAGCTCCACACGACTGAACACCGGGGAGCTGTTTTTT.

J is TRBJ2-5 and V is TRBV12-5; unclear D gene. CDR1 is LGHNT, CDR2 FRNRAP, per germline. The germline V and J ends were trimmed by 11 bases and 5 bases, with 12 bases remaining between them. CDR3 size: 11 residues. The CDR3 nucleotides are TGTGCTCCCATTTACCCGGAGACCCAGTACTTC. As protein: CAPIYPETQYF.

V gene TRBV29-1 combines with J gene TRBJ1-2; D is ambiguous. V was trimmed by 3 bases and J by 9 bases, leaving 23 bases between them. The CDR3 is made up of 15 amino acids. The V gene's germline CDR1 is SQVTM and CDR2 ANQGSEA. The CDR3 DNA sequence: TGCAGCGTTGATATCGGGCGCAACCGTCTTGGTAGCTACACCTTC. Translating it yields CSVDIGRNRLGSYTF.

The V and J genes are TRBV7-2 and TRBJ2-3, with D uncertain. From germline, CDR1 is SGHTA and CDR2 FQGNSA. This CDR3 is 13 amino acids long. Trimming left V 5 bases short and J 3 bases short, with 9 bases between. CDR3 DNA: TGTGCCAGCAGCCCAGAATATACAGATACGCAGTATTTT. This codes for CASSPEYTDTQYF.

This chain uses TRBV10-3 with TRBJ2-2; D ambiguous. The CDR3 contains 13 residues. Germline V gene lookup returns CDR1 ENHRY and CDR2 SYGVKD. V was clipped by 11 bases and J by 5 bases, with 15 bases between them. This CDR3 reads CAQSPKPTGELFF. Written as DNA, the CDR3 is TGTGCCCAGAGTCCTAAACCTACCGGGGAGCTGTTTTTT.

This clonotype has a count of ten or more. This rearrangement joins TRBV7-2 to TRBJ1-3; TRBD1 might be the D (6 bases). Per the germline V gene, CDR1 is SGHTA and CDR2 is FQGNSA. The ends were cut back, 5 bases at V and 3 bases at J, with 11 bases in the middle. This CDR3 region has 14 residues. CDR3 loop: CASSLQGVGNTIYF. In nucleotides, the CDR3 is TGTGCCAGCAGCCTACAGGGTGTTGGAAACACCATATATTTT.